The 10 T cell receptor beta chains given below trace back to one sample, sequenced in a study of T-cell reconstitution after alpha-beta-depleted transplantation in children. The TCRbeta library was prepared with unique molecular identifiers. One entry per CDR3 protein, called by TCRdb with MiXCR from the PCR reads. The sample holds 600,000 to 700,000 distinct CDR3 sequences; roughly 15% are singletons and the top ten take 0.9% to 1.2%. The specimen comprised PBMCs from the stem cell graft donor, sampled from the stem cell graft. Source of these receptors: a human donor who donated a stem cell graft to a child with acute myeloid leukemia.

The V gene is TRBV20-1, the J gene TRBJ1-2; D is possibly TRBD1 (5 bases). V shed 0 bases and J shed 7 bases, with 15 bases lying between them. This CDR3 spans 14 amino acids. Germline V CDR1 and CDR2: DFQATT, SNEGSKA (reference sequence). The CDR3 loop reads CSARDRRGGSGYTF. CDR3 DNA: TGCAGTGCTAGAGATAGAAGGGGAGGATCTGGCTACACCTTC.

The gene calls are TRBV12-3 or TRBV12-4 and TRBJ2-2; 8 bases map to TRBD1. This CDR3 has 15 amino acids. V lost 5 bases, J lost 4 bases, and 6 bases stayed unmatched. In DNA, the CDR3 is TGTGCCAGCAGTGTCAGGACAGGGCCCACCGGGGAGCTGTTTTTT. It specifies CASSVRTGPTGELFF.

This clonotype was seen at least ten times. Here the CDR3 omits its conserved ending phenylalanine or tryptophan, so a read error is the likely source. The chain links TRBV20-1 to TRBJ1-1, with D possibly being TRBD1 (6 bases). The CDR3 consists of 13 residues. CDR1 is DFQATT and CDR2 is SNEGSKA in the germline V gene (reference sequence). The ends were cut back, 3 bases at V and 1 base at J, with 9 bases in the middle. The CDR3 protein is CSASARGNTEAFS. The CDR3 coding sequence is TGCAGTGCTAGTGCCAGGGGGAACACTGAAGCTTTCTCT.

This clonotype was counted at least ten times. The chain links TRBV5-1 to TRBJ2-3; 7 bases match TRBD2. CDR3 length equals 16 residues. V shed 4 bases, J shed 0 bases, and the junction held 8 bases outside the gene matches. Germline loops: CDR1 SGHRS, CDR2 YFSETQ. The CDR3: CASSLGRIGSTDTQYF. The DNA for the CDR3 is TGCGCCAGCAGCCTCGGGAGGATAGGCAGCACAGATACGCAGTATTTT.

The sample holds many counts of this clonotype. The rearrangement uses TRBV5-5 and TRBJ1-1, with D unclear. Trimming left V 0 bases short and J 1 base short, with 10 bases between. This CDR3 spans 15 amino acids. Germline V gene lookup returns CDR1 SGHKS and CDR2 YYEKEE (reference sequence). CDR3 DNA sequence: TGTGCCAGCAGCTTGGCCAAGGGAACGAACACTGAAGCTTTCTTT. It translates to CASSLAKGTNTEAFF.

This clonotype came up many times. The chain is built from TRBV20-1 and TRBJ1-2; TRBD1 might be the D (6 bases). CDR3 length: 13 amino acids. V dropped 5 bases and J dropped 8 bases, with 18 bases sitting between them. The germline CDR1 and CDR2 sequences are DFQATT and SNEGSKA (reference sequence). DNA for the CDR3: TGCAGTGCTCGACCCGAAGGGGGGAGAGGCTACACCTTC. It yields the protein CSARPEGGRGYTF.

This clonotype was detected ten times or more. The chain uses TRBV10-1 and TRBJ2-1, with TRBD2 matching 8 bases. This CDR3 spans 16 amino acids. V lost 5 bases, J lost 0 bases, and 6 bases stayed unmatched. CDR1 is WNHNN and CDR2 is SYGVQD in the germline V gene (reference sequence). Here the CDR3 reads CASSWTSPHSYNEQFF. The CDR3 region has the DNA TGCGCCAGCAGTTGGACTAGCCCTCACTCCTACAATGAGCAGTTCTTC.

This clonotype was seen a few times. In DNA form, the CDR3 reads TGTGCCTGGAGCCCGCAGTCAGTGAGCAATCAGCCCCAGCATTTT. Encoded protein: CAWSPQSVSNQPQHF. The gene calls are TRBV30 and TRBJ1-5; no clear D. Germline V gene sequence: CDR1 GTSNPN, CDR2 SVGIG (reference sequence). The CDR3 is 15 amino acids. The V end was cut by 3 bases, the J end by 1 base, with 13 bases between.

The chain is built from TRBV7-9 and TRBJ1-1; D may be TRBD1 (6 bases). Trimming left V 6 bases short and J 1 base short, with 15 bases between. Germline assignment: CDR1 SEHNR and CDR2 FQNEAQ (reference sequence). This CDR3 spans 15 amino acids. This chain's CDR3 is CASSSGGGSNTEAFF. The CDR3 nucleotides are TGTGCCAGCAGTTCCGGGGGGGGCTCGAACACTGAAGCTTTCTTT.

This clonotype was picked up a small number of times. CDR3 sequence reads: CASRTWQGTSEQYV. The CDR3 bases are TGTGCCAGCAGGACATGGCAGGGGACCTCCGAGCAGTACGTC. The genes are TRBV28 and TRBJ2-7; weak D call: TRBD1 (6 bases). The CDR3 consists of 14 residues. CDR1 MDHEN and CDR2 SYDVKM come from the germline V gene. Trimming shortened V by 6 bases and J by 6 bases, and 18 bases separated the two germline ends.